Each of the 7 T cell receptor beta chains below was sequenced from the same sample in a study of cytomegalovirus exposure and HLA in healthy donors. Vbeta (60) and Jbeta (13) primers were used in the PCR. Profiling relied on immunoSEQ multiplex PCR, and the TCRdb table lists in-frame clones only, not all of them. The repertoire has approximately 150,000 clones, roughly 79% of them found once; the top ten carry less than 2%. The sequencing input was PBMCs. The receptors originated from a man between 40 and 49 years old in good health and CMV-seronegative.

The genes are TRBV27 and TRBJ2-1, with TRBD2 identical over 8 bases. Losses at the gene ends were 3 bases for V and 1 base for J; bases not matched to a gene: 8. Germline assignment: CDR1 MNHEY and CDR2 SMNVEV (reference sequence). The CDR3 runs 17 residues. Here the CDR3 DNA reads TGTGCCAGCAGTTTGGGTTGGGTAGCGGGGTCCTACAATGAGCAGTTCTTC. Protein product: CASSLGWVAGSYNEQFF.

The chain joins TRBV27 to TRBJ2-7, with D possibly TRBD2 on 5 matching bases. Trimming stripped 6 bases from V and 6 bases from J, with 18 bases between. Germline V gives CDR1 MNHEY, CDR2 SMNVEV (reference sequence). The CDR3 extends over 14 amino acids. Written as DNA, the CDR3 is TGTGCCAGCAGCCCCGCGGGCTACGGAGGCGAGCAGTACGTC. The encoded protein is CASSPAGYGGEQYV.

J is TRBJ2-1 and V is TRBV7-3; weak D call: TRBD2 (6 bases). Looked up from germline, CDR1 is SGHTA and CDR2 is FQGTGA. V lost 5 bases and J 8 bases, leaving 16 bases between the germline ends. The CDR3 loop spans 14 amino acids. The CDR3: CASSLRGSRDEQFF. The CDR3 DNA reads as TGTGCCAGCAGCCTACGGGGGAGCCGAGATGAGCAGTTCTTC. The entire variable domain, with the rest obtained from reference TRBV7-3 and TRBJ2-1, is as follows: GAGVSQTPSNKVTEKGKYVELRCDPISGHTALYWYRQSLGQGPEFLIYFQGTGAADDSGLPNDRFFAVRPEGSVSTLKIQRTERGDSAVYLCASSLRGSRDEQFFGPGTRLTVL.

The sample holds a few counts of this clone. The rearrangement links TRBV28 to TRBJ2-3; 12 nucleotides align to TRBD2. Germline V gives CDR1 MDHEN, CDR2 SYDVKM. V shed 8 bases and J 1 base; nucleotides not matched to a gene: 4. The CDR3 runs to 15 residues. CDR3 DNA: TGTGCCAGCGGACCTAGCGGGAGGGGCACAGATACGCAGTATTTT. Protein sequence: CASGPSGRGTDTQYF.

CDR3 residues: CASSVEQGALEEQYF. The CDR3, as DNA: TGTGCCAGCAGCGTAGAACAGGGAGCGTTAGAGGAGCAGTACTTC. This chain uses TRBV9 with TRBJ2-7, with D maybe TRBD1 (6 bases). Trimming stripped 0 bases from V and 7 bases from J, with 17 bases between. This CDR3 region has 15 residues. The germline gives CDR1 SGDLS, CDR2 YYNGEE.

The rearrangement uses TRBV6-1 and TRBJ1-1; TRBD1 agrees at 7 bases. The CDR3 sequence is 15 residues long. J gave up 1 base and V 7 bases, and 9 bases lay outside the gene matches. Germline V gives CDR1 MNHNS, CDR2 SASEGT. DNA for the CDR3: TGTGCCAGCATTGCCCAGGGGGGTTGGAACACTGAAGCTTTCTTT. This codes for CASIAQGGWNTEAFF.

This clone showed up just once. The gene calls are TRBV12-5 and TRBJ2-3, with D unresolved. Between the trimmed V and J ends, which lost 1 base and 6 bases, there was a span of 8 bases. The CDR3 extends over 13 amino acids. Germline V gives CDR1 LGHNT, CDR2 FRNRAP. The CDR3 coding sequence is TGTGCTAGTGGTTTGGCAAACTGGGATACGCAGTATTTT. Encoded protein: CASGLANWDTQYF.